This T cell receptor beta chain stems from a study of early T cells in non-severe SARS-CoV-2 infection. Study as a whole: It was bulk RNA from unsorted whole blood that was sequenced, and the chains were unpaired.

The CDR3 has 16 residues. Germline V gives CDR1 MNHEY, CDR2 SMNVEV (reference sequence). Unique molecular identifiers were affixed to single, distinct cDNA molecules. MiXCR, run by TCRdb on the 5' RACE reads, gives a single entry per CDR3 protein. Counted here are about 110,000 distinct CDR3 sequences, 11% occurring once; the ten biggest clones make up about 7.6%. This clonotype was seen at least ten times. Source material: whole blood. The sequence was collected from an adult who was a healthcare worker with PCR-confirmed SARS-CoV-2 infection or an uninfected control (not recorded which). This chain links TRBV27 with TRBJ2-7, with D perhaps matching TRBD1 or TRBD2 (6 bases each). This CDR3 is CATRQGPGAGLYEQYF. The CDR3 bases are TGTGCTACACGCCAGGGGCCGGGGGCCGGCCTCTACGAGCAGTACTTC.